A selection of T cell receptor beta chains follows, all from one sample in a study of beta chain features in type 1 diabetes. Clones were sequenced by immunoSEQ multiplex PCR, and TCRdb holds only the in-frame ones, with some missing. The sample includes 300,000 to 400,000 clones, 9.5% to 12% of them seen just once. Sequencing used naive CD4+ T cells from blood. All receptors come from a woman aged 25 to 39 in good health. The CDR3 runs from the conserved cysteine through the conserved F or W. D genes are given only for firm matches. Size values are once, few and many counts, or a class for expanded clones, and some rows have none.

CDR3aa: CASSRGQGYTGELFF
CDR3nt: TGTGCCAGTTCCCGCGGACAGGGGTACACCGGGGAGCTGTTTTTT
abundance: -
v_gene: TRBV19
d_gene: TRBD1
j_gene: TRBJ2-2

CDR3aa: CASSQVTSGSYEQFF
CDR3nt: TGCGCCAGCAGCCAAGTAACTAGCGGGAGCTATGAGCAGTTCTTC
abundance: few
v_gene: TRBV4-3
d_gene: TRBD2
j_gene: TRBJ2-1

CDR3aa: CASRPVGGTVAFF
CDR3nt: TGTGCCAGCAGGCCCGTCGGGGGAACCGTGGCTTTCTTT
abundance: many
v_gene: TRBV7-9
d_gene: -
j_gene: TRBJ1-1

CDR3aa: CASSPPGVGGETQYF
CDR3nt: TGTGCCAGCTCACCTCCTGGGGTAGGAGGAGAGACCCAGTACTTC
abundance: few
v_gene: TRBV18
d_gene: -
j_gene: TRBJ2-5

CDR3aa: CASSLGLAGGAYEQYF
CDR3nt: TGTGCCAGCAGCTTAGGACTAGCGGGAGGGGCTTACGAGCAGTACTTC
abundance: -
v_gene: TRBV7-6
d_gene: TRBD2
j_gene: TRBJ2-7

CDR3aa: CASSLGLAGRNTGELFF
CDR3nt: TGCGCCAGCAGCTTGGGACTAGCGGGTCGCAACACCGGGGAGCTGTTTTTT
abundance: -
v_gene: TRBV5-1
d_gene: TRBD2
j_gene: TRBJ2-2

CDR3aa: CAWNTGPYEQYF
CDR3nt: TGTGCCTGGAACACAGGACCCTACGAGCAGTACTTC
abundance: few
v_gene: TRBV30
d_gene: -
j_gene: TRBJ2-7

CDR3aa: CASSSTGAASYNEQFF
CDR3nt: TGTGCCAGCAGCTCGACAGGGGCTGCCTCCTACAATGAGCAGTTCTTC
abundance: -
v_gene: TRBV5-6
d_gene: TRBD1
j_gene: TRBJ2-1

CDR3aa: CASSSNSYEQYF
CDR3nt: TGTGCCAGCAGTTCAAACTCCTACGAGCAGTACTTC
abundance: few
v_gene: TRBV14
d_gene: -
j_gene: TRBJ2-7

CDR3aa: CASSVGGGENEKLFF
CDR3nt: TGTGCCAGCAGCGTAGGCGGGGGCGAGAATGAAAAACTGTTTTTT
abundance: -
v_gene: TRBV9
d_gene: -
j_gene: TRBJ1-4

CDR3aa: CASSEVSGFTEAFF
CDR3nt: TGTGCCAGCAGTGAAGTTTCAGGGTTCACTGAAGCTTTCTTT
abundance: -
v_gene: TRBV2
d_gene: -
j_gene: TRBJ1-1

CDR3aa: CASSLEAGSSYEQYF
CDR3nt: TGCGCCAGCAGCTTGGAGGCAGGTTCGTCCTACGAGCAGTACTTC
abundance: -
v_gene: TRBV5-1
d_gene: -
j_gene: TRBJ2-7

CDR3aa: CASSQDQGQGREQFF
CDR3nt: TGCGCCAGCAGCCAAGATCAGGGGCAGGGCAGGGAGCAGTTCTTC
abundance: -
v_gene: TRBV4-3
d_gene: -
j_gene: TRBJ2-1

CDR3aa: CASSPGLAYDYEQYF
CDR3nt: TGTGCCAGCAGCCCGGGACTAGCGTATGACTACGAGCAGTACTTC
abundance: few
v_gene: TRBV7-9
d_gene: TRBD2
j_gene: TRBJ2-7

CDR3aa: CASSFGTSAYNEQFF
CDR3nt: TGTGCCAGCAGCTTCGGGACTAGCGCCTACAATGAGCAGTTCTTC
abundance: -
v_gene: TRBV9
d_gene: TRBD2
j_gene: TRBJ2-1

CDR3aa: CASSATTGILANYGYTF
CDR3nt: TGTGCCAGTAGTGCGACGACAGGGATCCTAGCTAACTATGGCTACACCTTC
abundance: -
v_gene: TRBV19
d_gene: TRBD1
j_gene: TRBJ1-2

CDR3aa: CASSVYSAAVVRGTGELFF
CDR3nt: TGTGCCAGCAGCGTATATTCTGCGGCCGTGGTTCGGGGCACCGGGGAGCTGTTTTTT
abundance: few
v_gene: TRBV9
d_gene: -
j_gene: TRBJ2-2

CDR3aa: CASSVVRENTEAFF
CDR3nt: TGTGCCAGCAGCGTAGTGCGAGAGAACACTGAAGCTTTCTTT
abundance: -
v_gene: TRBV9
d_gene: -
j_gene: TRBJ1-1

CDR3aa: CASSGTGEYTGELFF
CDR3nt: TGTGCCAGCAGTGGGACAGGGGAATATACCGGGGAGCTGTTTTTT
abundance: few
v_gene: TRBV11-1
d_gene: TRBD1
j_gene: TRBJ2-2

CDR3aa: CATSDATNEKLFF
CDR3nt: TGTGCCACCTCAGATGCAACTAATGAAAAACTGTTTTTT
abundance: -
v_gene: TRBV25-1
d_gene: -
j_gene: TRBJ1-4

CDR3aa: CASSFRTRHYF
CDR3nt: TGTGCCAGCAGTTTTCGGACTAGACATTACTTC
abundance: few
v_gene: TRBV28
d_gene: TRBD2
j_gene: TRBJ2-5

CDR3aa: CASRASGNTGELFF
CDR3nt: TGCGCCAGCAGGGCTAGCGGGAACACCGGGGAGCTGTTTTTT
abundance: few
v_gene: TRBV5-1
d_gene: TRBD2
j_gene: TRBJ2-2

CDR3aa: CASSLARIGQGRLGTQYF
CDR3nt: TGTGCCAGCAGCTTGGCCAGGATCGGACAGGGCCGGTTGGGGACCCAGTACTTC
abundance: few
v_gene: TRBV5-6
d_gene: TRBD1
j_gene: TRBJ2-5

CDR3aa: CASSPDRIANIQYF
CDR3nt: TGTGCCAGTAGTCCCGACAGAATAGCAAACATTCAGTACTTC
abundance: -
v_gene: TRBV19
d_gene: -
j_gene: TRBJ2-4

CDR3aa: CASGTPGTGGNEQFF
CDR3nt: TGCGCCAGCGGAACACCCGGGACAGGGGGTAATGAGCAGTTCTTC
abundance: -
v_gene: TRBV5-1
d_gene: TRBD1
j_gene: TRBJ2-1

CDR3aa: CASSRTGTGAPSNTEAFF
CDR3nt: TGTGCCAGCTCCCGTACCGGGACAGGGGCCCCTTCGAACACTGAAGCTTTCTTT
abundance: -
v_gene: TRBV18
d_gene: TRBD1
j_gene: TRBJ1-1

CDR3aa: CASSLTPPSTDTQYF
CDR3nt: TGTGCCAGCAGCCTAACCCCCCCCAGCACAGATACGCAGTATTTT
abundance: -
v_gene: TRBV11-2
d_gene: -
j_gene: TRBJ2-3

CDR3aa: CASSPSAGGITSEAFF
CDR3nt: TGTGCCAGCTCACCTTCCGCGGGGGGCATTACCTCAGAAGCTTTCTTT
abundance: few
v_gene: TRBV18
d_gene: -
j_gene: TRBJ1-1

CDR3aa: CASSPSGSSSEQYF
CDR3nt: TGTGCCAGCAGCCCTAGCGGGAGTTCGAGTGAGCAGTACTTC
abundance: few
v_gene: TRBV7-3
d_gene: TRBD2
j_gene: TRBJ2-7

CDR3aa: CASSLGSYRKFTGELFF
CDR3nt: TGTGCCAGCAGCTTAGGTAGTTACAGGAAATTCACCGGGGAGCTGTTTTTT
abundance: few
v_gene: TRBV7-2
d_gene: -
j_gene: TRBJ2-2

CDR3aa: CASSSSTGWTGELFF
CDR3nt: -
abundance: few
v_gene: TRBV28
d_gene: -
j_gene: TRBJ2-2

CDR3aa: CASSTFSGSNYEQYF
CDR3nt: TGTGCCAGCAGCACCTTTAGCGGGAGCAACTACGAGCAGTACTTC
abundance: -
v_gene: TRBV28
d_gene: TRBD2
j_gene: TRBJ2-7

CDR3aa: CASSLKREGPYNEQFF
CDR3nt: TGTGCCAGCAGCCTAAAGCGGGAGGGCCCCTACAATGAGCAGTTCTTC
abundance: few
v_gene: TRBV14
d_gene: TRBD2
j_gene: TRBJ2-1

CDR3aa: CASSPGERTSGRVWETQYF
CDR3nt: TGTGCCAGCAGCCCCGGAGAACGGACTAGCGGGAGAGTGTGGGAGACCCAGTACTTC
abundance: -
v_gene: TRBV21-1
d_gene: -
j_gene: TRBJ2-5

CDR3aa: CASSLVLYGYTF
CDR3nt: TGTGCCAGCAGTTTAGTCCTCTATGGCTACACCTTC
abundance: -
v_gene: TRBV2
d_gene: -
j_gene: TRBJ1-2